This T cell receptor (beta chain) derives from a study of Graves' ophthalmopathy and Graves' hyperthyroidism. CDR1 and CDR2 from the germline V gene are MNHEY and SMNVEV (reference sequence). The CDR3 sequence is 14 residues long. Deletions cut 3 bases from V and 3 bases from J, with 11 bases between. For this clonotype: Its antigen remains unidentified.

Findings of the study overall: Separation of ophthalmopathy from stable hyperthyroidism was achieved by a 13-signature model, at about 89% sensitivity and 81.08% specificity. Blood also held most thyroid clonotypes expanded above 0.001 frequency.

For repertoire sequencing, the TCR beta CDR3 regions were amplified from RNA transcripts. First-round RT-PCR used HTBI primers; second-round multiplex PCR followed. Via MiXCR, TCRdb re-called the multiplex PCR reads, giving one row per CDR3 protein. The table lists around 1.1 million distinct CDR3 sequences, about two fifths of them singletons. Hyperthyroidism in these 18- to 65-year-old patients was newly diagnosed, lasting under 2 months. The TCR was taken from an adult man with Graves' hyperthyroidism. The gene calls are TRBV27 and TRBJ2-5; no definite D call. The sample taken for sequencing was peripheral blood or thyroid tissue (not recorded which). As DNA, the CDR3 is TGTGCCAGCAGTTTCGTGGGTGGCAAAGAGACCCAGTACTTC. Translation: CASSFVGGKETQYF.